Given below is one TCR beta chain in context. The data originate from a study of OX40 agonist ivuxolimab in advanced cancers. Study-wide background: Treatment of patients was with ivuxolimab, an agonistic anti-OX40 (CD134) antibody. Every 2 weeks, patients received ivuxolimab intravenously, dosed at 0.01 to 10 mg/kg.

Here immunoSEQ multiplex PCR was the method, and the copy in TCRdb shows in-frame clones only, minus some. This sample has fewer than 40,000 clones, with roughly 80% found just once. The CDR3 covers 15 residues. Per the germline V gene, CDR1 is LGHNA and CDR2 is YNFKEQ. J was trimmed by 6 bases and V by 2 bases; bases with no gene match: 9. The sequences come from CD4+ or CD8+ T cells sorted from blood, collected in a trial of the OX40 agonist ivuxolimab. The chain uses TRBV4-2 and TRBJ1-1; 7 positions match TRBD1. The sequence came from an adult with an advanced solid tumor such as melanoma, head and neck, liver or kidney cancer. CDR3 bases: TGTGCCAGCAGCCAACCGACAGGGTCGATGGCTGAAGCTTTCTTT. This sequence encodes CASSQPTGSMAEAFF.